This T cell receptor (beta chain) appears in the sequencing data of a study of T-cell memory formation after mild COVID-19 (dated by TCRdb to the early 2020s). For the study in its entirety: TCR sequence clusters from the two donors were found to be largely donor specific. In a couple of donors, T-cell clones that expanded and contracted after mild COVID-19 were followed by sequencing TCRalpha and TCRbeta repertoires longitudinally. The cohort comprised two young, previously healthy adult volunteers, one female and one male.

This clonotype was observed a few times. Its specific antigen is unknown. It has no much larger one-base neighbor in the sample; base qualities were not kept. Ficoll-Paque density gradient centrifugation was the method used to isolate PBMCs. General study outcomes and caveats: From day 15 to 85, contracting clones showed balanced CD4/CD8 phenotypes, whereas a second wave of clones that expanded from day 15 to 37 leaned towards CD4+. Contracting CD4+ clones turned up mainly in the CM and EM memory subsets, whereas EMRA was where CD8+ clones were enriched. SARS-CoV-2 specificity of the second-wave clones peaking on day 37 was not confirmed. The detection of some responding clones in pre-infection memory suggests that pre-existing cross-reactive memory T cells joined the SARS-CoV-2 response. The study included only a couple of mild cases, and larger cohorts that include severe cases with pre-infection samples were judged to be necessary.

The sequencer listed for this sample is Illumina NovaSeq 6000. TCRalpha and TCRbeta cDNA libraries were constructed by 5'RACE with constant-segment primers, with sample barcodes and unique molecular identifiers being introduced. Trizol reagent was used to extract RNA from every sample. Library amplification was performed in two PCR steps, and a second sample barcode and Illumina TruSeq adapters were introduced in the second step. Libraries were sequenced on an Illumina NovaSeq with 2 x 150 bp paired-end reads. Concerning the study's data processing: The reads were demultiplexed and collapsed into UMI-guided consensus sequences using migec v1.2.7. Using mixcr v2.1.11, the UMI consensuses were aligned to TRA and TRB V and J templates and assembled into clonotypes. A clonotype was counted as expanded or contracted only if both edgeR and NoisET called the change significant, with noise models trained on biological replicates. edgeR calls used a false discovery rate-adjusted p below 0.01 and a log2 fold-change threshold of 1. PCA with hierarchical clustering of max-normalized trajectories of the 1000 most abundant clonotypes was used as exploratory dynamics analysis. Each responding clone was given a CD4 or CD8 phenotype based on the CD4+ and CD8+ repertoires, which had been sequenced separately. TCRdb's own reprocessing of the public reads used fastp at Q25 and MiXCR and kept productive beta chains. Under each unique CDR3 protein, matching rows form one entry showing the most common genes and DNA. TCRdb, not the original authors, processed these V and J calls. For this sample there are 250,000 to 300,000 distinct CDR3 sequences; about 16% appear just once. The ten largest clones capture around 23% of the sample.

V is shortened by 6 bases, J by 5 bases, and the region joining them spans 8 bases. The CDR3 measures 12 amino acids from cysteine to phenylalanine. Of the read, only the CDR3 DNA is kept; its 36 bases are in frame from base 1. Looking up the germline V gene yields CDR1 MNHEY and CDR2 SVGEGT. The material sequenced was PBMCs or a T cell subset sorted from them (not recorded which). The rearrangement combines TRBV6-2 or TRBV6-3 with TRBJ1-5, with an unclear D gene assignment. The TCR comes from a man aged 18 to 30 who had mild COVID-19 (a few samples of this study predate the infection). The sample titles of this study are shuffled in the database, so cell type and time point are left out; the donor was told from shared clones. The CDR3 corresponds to CASSLRYQPQHF. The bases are TGTGCCAGCAGCCTCCGGTATCAGCCCCAGCATTTT.